Shown below are 24 T cell receptor beta chains from a single sample sequenced in a study of CD8 T cells in ankylosing spondylitis (dated by TCRdb to about 2017). Library preparation was by 5' RACE. TCRdb shows the sequencer as Illumina HiSeq 2500. Using fastp trimming at Q25 and MiXCR clonotype assembly, TCRdb reanalyzed the public sequencing data and kept in-frame beta chains. Rows with a matching CDR3 protein are joined into one entry that keeps the most common DNA and genes. The sample table contains around 150,000 distinct CDR3 sequences; only one count was recorded for roughly 34% of them. Clones ranked in the top ten supply about 6% of the sample. The sequenced material came from synovial fluid, either unsorted or a sorted T cell fraction (not recorded which). These receptors originate from a male donor with ankylosing spondylitis.

In this sample, this clonotype turned up many times. The chain combines TRBV6-4 with TRBJ2-3, with D maybe TRBD2 (7 bases). With 0 bases removed from V and 5 bases from J, the gap between germline ends came to 15 bases. This CDR3 contains 16 residues. Germline CDR1 is MRHNA and CDR2 is SNTAGT. The CDR3 sequence is CASSDSFWGGGDTQYF. The CDR3 region has the DNA TGTGCCAGCAGTGACTCCTTTTGGGGGGGCGGAGATACGCAGTATTTT.

In this sample, this clonotype turned up a few times. V usage is TRBV4-2 and J usage is TRBJ2-3; 7 bases map to TRBD1. The germline V gene encodes CDR1 LGHNA and CDR2 YNFKEQ. This CDR3 region has 13 residues. V shed 5 bases, J shed 11 bases, and the junction held 10 bases outside the gene matches. This CDR3 is CASSFDRADGQYF. The CDR3 region has the DNA TGTGCCAGCAGCTTCGACAGGGCAGATGGGCAGTATTTT.

The J gene is TRBJ1-5, the V gene TRBV12-3 or TRBV12-4; D is unclear. Trimming stripped 3 bases from V and 5 bases from J, with 8 bases between. The CDR3 has 13 amino acids. The CDR3 region is CASSLGAYQPQHF. The CDR3 DNA is TGTGCCAGCAGTTTGGGTGCCTATCAGCCCCAGCATTTT.

The chain carries TRBV24-1 and TRBJ2-2; 7 bases are a match to TRBD1. CDR1 is KGHDR, CDR2 SFDVKD, per germline. CDR3 size: 17 residues. V lost 2 bases to trimming and J lost 3 bases; unmatched junction nucleotides: 8. For the CDR3, the DNA is TGTGCCACCAGTGATTCCCCTTATGGGACAGACACCGGGGAGCTGTTTTTT. Amino acids: CATSDSPYGTDTGELFF.

This chain uses TRBV27 with TRBJ2-3; D not resolved. CDR3 size: 17 residues. V was clipped by 2 bases and J by 4 bases, with 19 bases between them. Germline assignment: CDR1 MNHEY and CDR2 SMNVEV (reference sequence). CDR3 sequence reads: CASSLQTGARSADTQYF. The DNA of the CDR3 is TGTGCCAGCAGTTTACAAACGGGCGCTAGGAGTGCAGATACGCAGTATTTT.

The V and J genes are TRBV7-9 and TRBJ1-4; D is possibly TRBD1 (5 bases). Trimming shortened V by 5 bases and J by 7 bases, and 11 bases separated the two germline ends. The CDR3 loop spans 13 amino acids. The germline V gene has CDR1 SEHNR and CDR2 FQNEAQ (reference sequence). The chain's CDR3 is CASSPGTSEKLFF. CDR3 bases: TGTGCCAGCAGCCCCGGGACTTCTGAAAAACTGTTTTTT.

The V call is TRBV18, the J call TRBJ2-3; D gene uncertain. V gave up 6 bases and J gave up 3 bases, with 4 bases separating them. This CDR3 comprises 11 residues. Germline CDR1 is KGHSH and CDR2 is LQKENI. This CDR3 is CASSQTDTQYF. Written as DNA, the CDR3 is TGTGCCAGCTCTCAAACAGATACGCAGTATTTT.

The CDR3 sequence: CASSTSGFSGANVLTF. The CDR3 DNA sequence: TGTGCCAGTAGTACCTCAGGGTTCTCTGGGGCCAACGTCCTGACTTTC. V gene TRBV19 combines with J gene TRBJ2-6, with D possibly matching TRBD1 (5 bases). CDR3 size: 16 residues. CDR1 is LNHDA and CDR2 is SQIVND in the germline V gene (reference sequence). Trimming cost V 4 bases and J 0 bases, with 10 bases left between them.

V is TRBV5-1 and J is TRBJ1-3, with 9 bases lining up with TRBD1. Germline V gives CDR1 SGHRS, CDR2 YFSETQ. Trimming took 3 bases from V and 4 from J; bases not matched to a gene: 5. The CDR3 covers 15 residues. DNA of the CDR3: TGCGCCAGCAGCTCGGGACAGGGAGCCGGAAACACCATATATTTT. This sequence encodes CASSSGQGAGNTIYF.

The J gene is TRBJ2-1, the V gene TRBV3-1; D not certain. This CDR3 comprises 16 residues. Trimming removed 1 base at V and 2 bases at J, with 12 bases between. The germline V gene encodes CDR1 LGHDT and CDR2 YNNKEL (reference sequence). CDR3 in amino acids: CASSQGLQRTYNEQFF. CDR3 coding DNA: TGTGCCAGCAGCCAAGGCCTGCAGCGTACCTACAATGAGCAGTTCTTC.

In DNA form, the CDR3 reads TGCAGTGCTAGAGATTTAGCCACCTACAATGAGCAGTTCTTC. This gives the protein CSARDLATYNEQFF. This chain connects TRBV20-1 to TRBJ2-1; D call uncertain. This CDR3 is built from 14 residues. The germline V gene encodes CDR1 DFQATT and CDR2 SNEGSKA (reference sequence). Trimming took 0 bases from V and 2 from J, leaving 8 bases between them.

J is TRBJ1-1 and V is TRBV20-1; a possible D gene is TRBD1 (6 bases). The V end was cut by 3 bases, the J end by 0 bases, with 11 bases between. The CDR3 contains 14 residues. Germline lookup yields CDR1 DFQATT and CDR2 SNEGSKA (reference sequence). CDR3 sequence: CSARAGEMNTEAFF. The CDR3 DNA reads as TGCAGTGCTAGGGCAGGGGAAATGAACACTGAAGCTTTCTTT.

In its sample, this clonotype was seen many times. The chain links TRBV10-3 to TRBJ2-2; maybe TRBD1 (6 bases). CDR1 ENHRY and CDR2 SYGVKD come from the germline V gene. The V gene lost 3 bases and the J gene lost 7 bases, with 12 bases spanning the gap. The CDR3 is made up of 14 amino acids. The CDR3 nucleotides read TGTGCCATCAGTGACACAGGGATCAGCGGGGAGCTGTTTTTT. This translates into CAISDTGISGELFF.

The gene calls are TRBV6-1 and TRBJ1-6; tentative D call: TRBD1 (5 bases). The CDR3 runs 15 residues. V lost 7 bases to trimming and J lost 9 bases, with 19 bases between them. Germline-derived CDR1 and CDR2 are MNHNS and SASEGT. Here the CDR3 reads CASTTGALVGSPLHF. The CDR3, as DNA: TGTGCCAGCACCACCGGGGCGTTGGTCGGTTCACCCCTCCACTTT.

The chain is built from TRBV6-6 and TRBJ1-1; 9 bases line up with TRBD1. V lost 9 bases and J lost 4; bases outside the gene matches: 6. Germline CDR1 is MNHNY and CDR2 is SVGAGI (reference sequence). The CDR3 consists of 13 residues. The CDR3 is CASRQGVVTEAFF. CDR3 coding DNA: TGTGCCAGTCGACAGGGGGTGGTCACTGAAGCTTTCTTT.

This clonotype was picked up many times. V usage is TRBV20-1 and J usage is TRBJ1-3, with D maybe TRBD1 (5 bases). CDR3 length equals 12 residues. Per the germline V gene, CDR1 is DFQATT and CDR2 is SNEGSKA (reference sequence). V was shortened by 6 bases and J by 7 bases, with 13 bases between the two germline ends. CDR3 sequence (DNA): TGCAGTGCCGAGTTTGGGGGGAACACCATATATTTT. This codes for CSAEFGGNTIYF.

This clonotype appeared a few times. The rearrangement uses TRBV29-1 and TRBJ2-5; 10 nucleotides match TRBD1. Germline loops: CDR1 SQVTM, CDR2 ANQGSEA. The J segment lost 5 bases and the V segment lost 1 base, leaving 7 bases of the junction unmatched. The CDR3 extends over 15 amino acids. As DNA, the CDR3 is TGCAGCGTTGAAGTATTGACAGGGGGCGTGGAGACCCAGTACTTC. It is translated as CSVEVLTGGVETQYF.

The chain is built from TRBV20-1 and TRBJ1-4, with D unresolved. Germline V lookup: CDR1 DFQATT, CDR2 SNEGSKA (reference sequence). This CDR3 spans 12 amino acids. V dropped 7 bases and J dropped 5 bases, with 11 bases sitting between them. The CDR3 nucleotides are TGCAGTGGGACGGACGGGAATGAAAAACTGTTTTTT. Its protein is CSGTDGNEKLFF.

This clonotype was found many times. V is TRBV5-1 and J is TRBJ2-7; TRBD1 matches at 7 bases. From germline, CDR1 is SGHRS and CDR2 YFSETQ. V shed 4 bases and J 2 bases; nucleotides not matched to a gene: 6. The CDR3 runs to 14 residues. In DNA, the CDR3 is TGCGCCAGCAGCAGGGACAGTCTAACCTACGAGCAGTACTTC. Its protein product is CASSRDSLTYEQYF. The whole variable domain, remainder taken from reference TRBV5-1 and TRBJ2-7, is KAGVTQTPRYLIKTRGQQVTLSCSPISGHRSVSWYQQTPGQGLQFLFEYFSETQRNKGNFPGRFSGRQFSNSRSEMNVSTLELGDSALYLCASSRDSLTYEQYFGPGTRLTVT.

In its sample, this clonotype was seen many times. J is TRBJ1-5 and V is TRBV11-3; 7 bases match TRBD1. Germline-derived CDR1 and CDR2 are SGHNT and YENEEA. There are 17 residues in the CDR3. The V and J ends lost 0 bases and 4 bases, in that order; junction bases with no gene match: 9. The CDR3 is CASSLEVGDSENQPQHF. The CDR3 DNA is TGTGCCAGCAGCTTAGAAGTAGGGGACAGTGAAAATCAGCCCCAGCATTTT.

The chain combines TRBV6-2 or TRBV6-3 with TRBJ1-2, with D possibly TRBD1 on 6 matching bases. The CDR3 has 14 amino acids. Per the germline V gene, CDR1 is MNHEY and CDR2 is SVGEGT. The ends were cut back, 8 bases at V and 2 bases at J, with 15 bases in the middle. The CDR3 region has the DNA TGTGCCAGCGGTGGCCACAGGGAGAACTATGGCTACACCTTC. Its translation is CASGGHRENYGYTF.

This clonotype was detected many times. The chain joins TRBV6-5 to TRBJ2-5; 8 nucleotides align to TRBD2. This CDR3 is built from 15 residues. With 6 bases clipped from V and 4 bases from J, the junction kept 10 bases outside the gene matches. The V gene's germline CDR1 is MNHEY and CDR2 SVGAGI. The DNA for the CDR3 is TGTGCCAGCAGCTTACCCACTAGCGGCGGAGAGACCCAGTACTTC. Its protein is CASSLPTSGGETQYF.

As DNA, the CDR3 is TGTGCCACAGGGGGACAGCGCACAGATACGCAGTATTTT. Translating it yields CATGGQRTDTQYF. V usage is TRBV18 and J usage is TRBJ2-3; 7 bases match TRBD1. Germline CDR1 and CDR2: KGHSH and LQKENI. Trimming at V came to 10 bases and at J to 1 base, leaving 5 bases not matched to a gene. There are 13 residues in the CDR3.

This clonotype came up a few times. The rearrangement uses TRBV6-1 and TRBJ2-7; 8 bases fit TRBD1. The V and J ends lost 8 bases and 2 bases, in that order; junction bases with no gene match: 5. CDR3 length equals 13 residues. In germline, CDR1 is MNHNS, CDR2 SASEGT. The CDR3 is CASHLGQAYEQYF. CDR3 DNA sequence: TGTGCCAGCCACTTGGGACAGGCCTACGAGCAGTACTTC.